The 5 T cell receptor beta chains below come from one sample, sequenced in a study of identical twins. TCRdb reanalysed the 5' RACE reads using MiXCR and keeps one entry per CDR3 protein. The sample gives about 240,000 distinct CDR3 sequences, about 7.5% of which show up once; around 5% is in the top ten. These same records also appear under a second study, on yellow fever vaccine responses in identical twins.

Sequencing was carried out using CD8+ T cells sorted from blood. These receptors were obtained from a young woman in good health.

This clonotype was seen more than once but under ten times. This chain uses TRBV20-1 with TRBJ2-1; 8 bases line up with TRBD2. CDR1 DFQATT and CDR2 SNEGSKA come from the germline V gene (reference sequence). There are 16 residues in the CDR3. With 0 bases clipped from V and 3 bases from J, the junction kept 7 bases outside the gene matches. The CDR3 protein is CSARDRTGGDYNEQFF. In DNA form, the CDR3 reads TGCAGTGCTAGAGATCGGACGGGGGGGGACTACAATGAGCAGTTCTTC.

This clonotype was seen more than once but under ten times. The chain is built from TRBV11-3 and TRBJ2-7, with D perhaps TRBD2 (5 bases). The germline CDR1 and CDR2 sequences are SGHNT and YENEEA. The V gene lost 2 bases and the J gene lost 3 bases, with 14 bases spanning the gap. This CDR3 region has 15 residues. The CDR3 spells CASSLPVGDGYEQYF. The CDR3 nucleotides read TGTGCCAGCAGCTTACCCGTGGGAGACGGCTACGAGCAGTACTTC.

This clonotype was recorded a few times. This rearrangement joins TRBV2 to TRBJ2-7; a possible D gene is TRBD2 (5 bases). V was shortened by 6 bases and J by 3 bases, with 12 bases between the two germline ends. The germline CDR1 and CDR2 sequences are SNHLY and FYNNEI. The CDR3 length is 13 residues. CDR3 region: CASRGRADYEQYF. DNA for the CDR3: TGTGCCAGCAGGGGCCGAGCGGACTACGAGCAGTACTTC.

CDR3 sequence: CASSFQDRDPLGYTF. CDR3 nucleotide sequence: TGTGCCAGCAGCTTCCAGGACAGGGATCCGCTTGGCTACACCTTC. This sequence joins TRBV7-9 and TRBJ1-2; 8 positions match TRBD1. V shed 3 bases, J shed 7 bases, and the junction held 10 bases outside the gene matches. Germline CDR1 is SEHNR and CDR2 is FQNEAQ (reference sequence). This CDR3 is 15 amino acids long.

This clonotype showed up many times. The V and J genes are TRBV6-4 and TRBJ2-1, with 10 bases fitting TRBD2. Germline values: CDR1 MRHNA, CDR2 SNTAGT. The V segment lost 4 bases and the J segment 8 bases; nucleotides outside the gene matches: 11. The CDR3 contains 16 residues. CDR3 in amino acids: CASSAQSGGAGHEQFF. CDR3 nucleotide sequence: TGTGCCAGCAGTGCCCAGAGCGGGGGGGCCGGGCATGAGCAGTTCTTC.